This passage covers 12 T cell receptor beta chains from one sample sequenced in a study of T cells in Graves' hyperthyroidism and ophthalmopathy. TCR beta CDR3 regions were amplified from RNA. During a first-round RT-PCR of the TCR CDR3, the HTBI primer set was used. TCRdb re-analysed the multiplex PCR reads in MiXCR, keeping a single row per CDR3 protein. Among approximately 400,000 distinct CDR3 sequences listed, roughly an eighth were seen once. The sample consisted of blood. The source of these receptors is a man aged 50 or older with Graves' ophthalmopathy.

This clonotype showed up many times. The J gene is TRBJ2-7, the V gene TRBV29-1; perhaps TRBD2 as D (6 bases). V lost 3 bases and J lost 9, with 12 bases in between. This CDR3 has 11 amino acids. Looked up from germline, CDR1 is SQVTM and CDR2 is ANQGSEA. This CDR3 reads CSVDEGGGQYF. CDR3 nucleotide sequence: TGCAGCGTTGACGAGGGAGGTGGGCAGTACTTC.

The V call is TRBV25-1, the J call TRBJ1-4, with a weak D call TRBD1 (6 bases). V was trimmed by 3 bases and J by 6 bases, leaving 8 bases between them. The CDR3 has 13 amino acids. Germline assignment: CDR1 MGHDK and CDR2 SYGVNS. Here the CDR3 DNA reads TGTGCCAGCAGTGAGGCAGGGGATGAAAAACTGTTTTTT. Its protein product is CASSEAGDEKLFF. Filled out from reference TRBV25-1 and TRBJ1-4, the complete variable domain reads EADIYQTPRYLVIGTGKKITLECSQTMGHDKMYWYQQDPGMELHLIHYSYGVNSTEKGDLSSESTVSRIRTEHFPLTLESARPSHTSQYLCASSEAGDEKLFFGSGTQLSVL.

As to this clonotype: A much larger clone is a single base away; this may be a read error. The CDR3 region has the DNA TGCGCCAGCAGCCAAGATGGAAGTTACGAGGAGCAGTACTTC. This encodes CASSQDGSYEEQYF. The rearrangement uses TRBV4-1 and TRBJ2-7, with no clear D. The CDR3 length is 14 residues. CDR1 and CDR2 (germline): MGHRA, YSYEKL. V was trimmed by 0 bases and J by 7 bases, leaving 13 bases between them.

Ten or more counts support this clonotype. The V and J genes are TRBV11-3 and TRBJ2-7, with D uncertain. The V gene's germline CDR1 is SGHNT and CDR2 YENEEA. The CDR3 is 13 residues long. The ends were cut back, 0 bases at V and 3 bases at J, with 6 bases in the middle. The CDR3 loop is CASSLERSYEQYF. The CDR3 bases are TGTGCCAGCAGCTTAGAGCGCAGCTACGAGCAGTACTTC.

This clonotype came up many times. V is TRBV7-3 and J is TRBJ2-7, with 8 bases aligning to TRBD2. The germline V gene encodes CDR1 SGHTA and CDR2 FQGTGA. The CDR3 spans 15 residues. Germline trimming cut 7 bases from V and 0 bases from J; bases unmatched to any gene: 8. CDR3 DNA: TGTGCCAGCATCAGGACTAGCCCGAGCTCCTACGAGCAGTACTTC. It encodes CASIRTSPSSYEQYF.

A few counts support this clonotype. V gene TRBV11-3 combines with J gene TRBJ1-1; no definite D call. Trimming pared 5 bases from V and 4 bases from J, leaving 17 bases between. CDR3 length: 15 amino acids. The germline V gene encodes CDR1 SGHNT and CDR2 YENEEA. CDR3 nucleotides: TGTGCCAGCAGCCCCTTGGGAGGGCTCAGCACTGAAGCTTTCTTT. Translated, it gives CASSPLGGLSTEAFF.

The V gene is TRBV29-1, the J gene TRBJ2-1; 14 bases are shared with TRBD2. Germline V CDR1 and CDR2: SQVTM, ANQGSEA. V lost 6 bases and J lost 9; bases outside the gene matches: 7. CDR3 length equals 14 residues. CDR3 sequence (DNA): TGCAGCGTGGAGGGACTAGCGGGAGTTTCTGAGCAGTTCTTC. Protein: CSVEGLAGVSEQFF.

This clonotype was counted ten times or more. The chain's CDR3 is CSARRQAVVNEQFF. Written as DNA, the CDR3 is TGCAGTGCTAGAAGGCAGGCCGTGGTCAATGAGCAGTTCTTC. The chain combines TRBV20-1 with TRBJ2-1; D ambiguous. Per germline, CDR1 DFQATT and CDR2 SNEGSKA (reference sequence). The ends were cut back, 2 bases at V and 6 bases at J, with 14 bases in the middle. There are 14 residues in the CDR3.

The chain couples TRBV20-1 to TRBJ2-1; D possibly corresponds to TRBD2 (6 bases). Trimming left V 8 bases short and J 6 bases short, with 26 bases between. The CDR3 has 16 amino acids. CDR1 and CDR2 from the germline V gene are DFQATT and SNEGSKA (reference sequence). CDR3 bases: TGCAGTACTCTTACTAGCCTGGAGATAAAGCGCAATGAGCAGTTCTTC. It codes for CSTLTSLEIKRNEQFF.

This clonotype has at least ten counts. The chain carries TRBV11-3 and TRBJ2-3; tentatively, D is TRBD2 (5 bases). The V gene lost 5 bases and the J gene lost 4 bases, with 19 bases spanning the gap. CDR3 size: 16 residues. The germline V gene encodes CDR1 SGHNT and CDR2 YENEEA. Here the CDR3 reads CASSRPGKARADTQYF. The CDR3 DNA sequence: TGTGCCAGCAGCCGCCCTGGAAAGGCGCGGGCAGATACGCAGTATTTT.

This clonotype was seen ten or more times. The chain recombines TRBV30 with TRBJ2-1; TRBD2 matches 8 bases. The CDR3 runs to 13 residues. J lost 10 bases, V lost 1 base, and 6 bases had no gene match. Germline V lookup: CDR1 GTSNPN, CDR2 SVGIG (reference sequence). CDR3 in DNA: TGTGCCTGGAGTGCCGGGACTAGTGGCGAGCAGTTCTTC. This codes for CAWSAGTSGEQFF.

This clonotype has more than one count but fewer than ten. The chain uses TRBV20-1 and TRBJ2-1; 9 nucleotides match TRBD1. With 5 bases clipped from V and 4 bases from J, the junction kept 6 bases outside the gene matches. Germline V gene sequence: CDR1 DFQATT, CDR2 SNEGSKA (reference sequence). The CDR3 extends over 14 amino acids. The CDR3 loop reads CSALGQGKYNEQFF. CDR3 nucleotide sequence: TGCAGTGCTCTAGGACAGGGGAAATACAATGAGCAGTTCTTC.